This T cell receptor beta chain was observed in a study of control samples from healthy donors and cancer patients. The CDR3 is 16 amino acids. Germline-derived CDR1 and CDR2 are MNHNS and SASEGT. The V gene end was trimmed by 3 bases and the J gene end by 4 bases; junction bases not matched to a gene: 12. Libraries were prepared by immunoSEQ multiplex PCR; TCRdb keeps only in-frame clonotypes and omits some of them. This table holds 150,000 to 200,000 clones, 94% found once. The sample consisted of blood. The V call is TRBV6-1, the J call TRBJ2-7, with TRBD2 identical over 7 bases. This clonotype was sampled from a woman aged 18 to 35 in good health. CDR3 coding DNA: TGTGCCAGCAGTGACCCTTTGACTAGCCCGCGGTACGAGCAGTACTTC. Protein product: CASSDPLTSPRYEQYF.